This TCR beta chain was identified during a study of T cells after posttransplantation cyclophosphamide. Only in-frame clones appear in the TCRdb table, and some are missing; sequencing was by immunoSEQ multiplex PCR. The data hold about 32,000 clones, with about 93% observed a single time. The naive gate required viable CD3+CD4+ or CD3+CD8+ cells with CCR7+CD45RA+CD45RO-CD95-CD27+CD28+ phenotype. The source is a woman in her fifties or sixties in good health, CMV-negative, and a related stem cell transplant donor. The sample comprised naive CD4+ T cells sorted from PBMCs.

The CDR3 spells CASRPTRTGRGTEAFF. The CDR3 DNA follows: TGTGCCAGCAGACCTACCCGGACAGGGAGGGGAACTGAAGCTTTCTTT. The chain recombines TRBV27 with TRBJ1-1; 8 positions match TRBD1. CDR1 and CDR2 from the germline V gene are MNHEY and SMNVEV (reference sequence). This CDR3 is built from 16 residues. Trimming at V came to 6 bases and at J to 5 bases, leaving 14 bases not matched to a gene.